This T cell receptor beta chain was retrieved from a study of cytomegalovirus exposure and HLA in healthy donors. Healthy bone marrow donors formed the donor group. As concerns this clone: Its antigen is as yet unknown.

CDR3 length: 15 residues. Primers included in the PCR were 60 Vbeta and 13 Jbeta primers. Here immunoSEQ multiplex PCR was the method, and the copy in TCRdb shows in-frame clones only, minus some. Counted here are some 150,000 clones, around 84% occurring once; the ten biggest clones make up roughly 3.1%. Study results and limitations: Per a prior analysis, the majority of TCR beta V segments were productive roughly 87% or roughly 30% of the time. Later analysis suggested most CMV-associated TCR beta chains were HLA-restricted. 150 or so TCR beta chains were listed as cytomegalovirus-associated.

Input material: PBMCs. The chain joins TRBV21-1 to TRBJ1-2; the table gives TRBD1 as D, unverified against the DNA. TRBV21-1 is recorded as a pseudogene. This receptor was obtained from a man aged 40-55 years in good health and CMV-seropositive. Written as DNA, the CDR3 is TGTGCCAGCAGCAAAGGTCTCAGGGCCGGCTATGGCTACACCTTC. It encodes CASSKGLRAGYGYTF.